Listed below are T cell receptor beta chains from one sample, sequenced in a study of cytomegalovirus exposure and HLA in healthy donors. Repertoires were generated with immunoSEQ multiplex PCR, while TCRdb's copy carries only in-frame clones and drops some. The sample holds roughly 68,000 clones, 96% seen once. Sequencing was performed on PBMCs. Source of these receptors: a woman younger than 35 in good health and CMV-seropositive. The CDR3 runs from the conserved cysteine through the conserved F or W. The D gene is left open where the match is weak. Clone size is given for some rows only: seen once, a few or many times, or a class if the clone is expanded.

j_gene | abundance | d_gene | v_gene | CDR3nt | CDR3aa
TRBJ2-1 | NA | TRBD2 | TRBV19 | TGTGCCAGTAGTTCTTCTAGCGGCCATGAGCAGTTCTTC | CASSSSSGHEQFF
TRBJ2-5 | NA | NA | TRBV5-4 | TGTGCCAGCAGCTTCGGGGAGACCCAGTACTTC | CASSFGETQYF
TRBJ2-1 | NA | NA | TRBV11-3 | TGTGCCAGCAGCTTAGGGGCAGACTCTACGGGCGGGAATGAGCAGTTCTTC | CASSLGADSTGGNEQFF
TRBJ2-2 | NA | NA | TRBV13 | TGTGCCAGCAGCTTCTTACCGGGATCCTCGTACACCGGGGAGCTGTTTTTT | CASSFLPGSSYTGELFF
TRBJ2-7 | NA | NA | TRBV13 | TGTGCCAGCAGCTTAGGTTCAGTAACCTACGAGCAGTACTTC | CASSLGSVTYEQYF
TRBJ2-1 | NA | TRBD2 | TRBV7-7 | TGTGCTAGCAGCTCCGATCCGACTAGCGCCAATGAGCAGTTCTTC | CASSSDPTSANEQFF
TRBJ2-5 | NA | NA | TRBV15 | TGTGCCACCTCTGGGGGGTTTATTCGGGGGTTTTGGGAGACCCAGTACTTC | CATSGGFIRGFWETQYF
TRBJ2-7 | NA | NA | TRBV19 | TGTGCCAGTAGTATAGCGGCTAGCGAACCCTACGAGCAGTACTTC | CASSIAASEPYEQYF
TRBJ2-1 | NA | TRBD2 | TRBV7-2 | TGTGCCAGCAGCTTAATGTCTAGCGGGAGTTATGAGCAGTTCTTC | CASSLMSSGSYEQFF
TRBJ2-5 | NA | TRBD2 | TRBV28 | TGTGCCAGCAGTTTCCCGACTAGCGGGGGCCGGGAGACCCAGTACTTC | CASSFPTSGGRETQYF
TRBJ2-7 | NA | NA | TRBV6-6 | TGTGCCAGCAGTTACGCCCCTGCCCGCCTATCCGGGGAGCAGTACTTC | CASSYAPARLSGEQYF
TRBJ2-2 | NA | TRBD2 | TRBV29-1 | TGCAGCGCCGGACTAGCGGGAGTGGGCACCGGGGAGCTGTTTTTT | CSAGLAGVGTGELFF
TRBJ2-7 | NA | TRBD2 | TRBV5-1 | TGCGCCAGCAGCAGATTGACTAGCGGGATACCCAACGAGCAGTACTTC | CASSRLTSGIPNEQYF
TRBJ2-3 | NA | TRBD2 | TRBV9 | TGTGCCAGCAGCGAACTAGCGGGGGCCAGCACAGATACGCAGTATTTT | CASSELAGASTDTQYF
TRBJ2-1 | once | NA | TRBV9 | TGTGCCAGCAGCGTAGCGGGAGAGGGGTACAATGAGCAGTTCTTC | CASSVAGEGYNEQFF
TRBJ2-1 | NA | NA | TRBV10-3 | TGTGCCATCAGCCGGGACAACTACAATGAGCAGTTCTTC | CAISRDNYNEQFF
TRBJ2-2 | NA | NA | TRBV9 | TGTGCCAGCAGCGTAGGGGCAGGGAACACCGGGGAGCTGTTTTTT | CASSVGAGNTGELFF
TRBJ2-1 | NA | NA | TRBV6-5 | TGTGCCAGCAGTTACTCTAGAGGGAATGAGCAGTTCTTC | CASSYSRGNEQFF
TRBJ2-3 | NA | TRBD2 | TRBV7-3 | TGTGCCAGCAGCTTGGGGCTAGCGGGAATGGATACGCAGTATTTT | CASSLGLAGMDTQYF
TRBJ2-3 | once | NA | TRBV5-6 | TGTGCCAGCAGCTTGGGGCTAGCGTCATCAGATACGCAGTATTTT | CASSLGLASSDTQYF
TRBJ1-1 | NA | NA | TRBV30 | TGTGCCTGGAAGTATGGGGGCCGGCGCGAAGCTTTCTTT | CAWKYGGRREAFF
TRBJ2-7 | NA | NA | TRBV2 | TGTGCCAGCAAGGGGACTGCCCTTTACGAGCAGTACTTC | CASKGTALYEQYF
TRBJ2-7 | NA | TRBD2 | TRBV19 | TGTGCCAGTAGTAAAGCGGGACTAGCGGAGATTGGTCCCTACGAGCAGTACTTC | CASSKAGLAEIGPYEQYF
TRBJ1-1 | NA | NA | TRBV19 | TGTGCCAGTAGTACGGACAGCACTGAAGCTTTCTTT | CASSTDSTEAFF
TRBJ2-5 | NA | TRBD2 | TRBV5-6 | TGTGCCAGCAGCCGGACTAGCGGGAGCCGGGAGACCCAGTACTTC | CASSRTSGSRETQYF
TRBJ2-7 | NA | TRBD2 | TRBV4-2 | TGTGCCAGCAGCGTACAAGCGGGAGCATACGAGCAGTACTTC | CASSVQAGAYEQYF
TRBJ2-7 | NA | TRBD2 | TRBV28 | TGTGCCAGCAGTCCCCTAGCGGGAGCGAGACTGGGGCAGTACTTC | CASSPLAGARLGQYF
TRBJ2-2 | NA | TRBD1 | TRBV29-1 | TGCAGCGCCGGGACAGGGTCCCCCGGGGAGCTGTTTTTT | CSAGTGSPGELFF
TRBJ2-7 | NA | NA | TRBV2 | TGTGCCAGCAGTGACTCAACGGACGAGCAGTACTTC | CASSDSTDEQYF
TRBJ2-3 | NA | TRBD2 | TRBV7-9 | TGTGCCAGCAGCCCCAGGGGGACTAGCGGGAGGCCCCCCGCAGATACGCAGTATTTT | CASSPRGTSGRPPADTQYF
TRBJ2-3 | NA | TRBD2 | TRBV6-5 | TGTGCCAGCAGTTTGGGTAGCGGGAGGACAGATACGCAGTATTTT | CASSLGSGRTDTQYF
TRBJ2-7 | NA | NA | TRBV4-1 | TGCGCCAGCAGCCAAGGTAGCGCGGGGACCACCTACGAGCAGTACTTC | CASSQGSAGTTYEQYF
TRBJ2-6 | NA | NA | TRBV7-9 | TGTGCCAGCAGCTTAGTAGGGGGCTCTGGGGCCAACGTCCTGACTTTC | CASSLVGGSGANVLTF
TRBJ2-7 | NA | TRBD2 | TRBV5-1 | TGCGCCAGCAGCTTGGTAATCGGGAGGGACGAGCAGTACTTC | CASSLVIGRDEQYF
TRBJ1-4 | NA | NA | TRBV13 | TGTGCCAGCGCCGCGGGAACGAGGGGAGCGGGAGAAAAACTGTTTTTT | CASAAGTRGAGEKLFF
TRBJ2-7 | NA | NA | TRBV12-5 | TGTGCTAGTGGTTTGATGGACAGACTATCTTCCTACGAGCAGTACTTC | CASGLMDRLSSYEQYF
TRBJ2-5 | NA | TRBD2 | TRBV28 | TGTGCCAGCAGTTTACCGGGAGCGGGAAAAGAGACCCAGTACTTC | CASSLPGAGKETQYF
TRBJ2-4 | NA | NA | TRBV4-2 | TGTGCCAGCAGCCAAGATCGGAGTGCAAACATTCAGTACTTC | CASSQDRSANIQYF
TRBJ2-1 | NA | TRBD2 | TRBV10-3 | TGTGCCATCAGTGAGTCGCCGACTAGCGGGAGTGAGCAGTTCTTC | CAISESPTSGSEQFF
TRBJ2-1 | NA | NA | TRBV4-3 | TGCGCCAGCAGCCAAGGAGGGGAGGCATACAATGAGCAGTTCTTC | CASSQGGEAYNEQFF
TRBJ2-7 | NA | TRBD2 | TRBV28 | TGTGCCAGCAGGCTGACGATTAGCGGGAGGAGAAATTACGAGCAGTACTTC | CASRLTISGRRNYEQYF
TRBJ2-6 | once | TRBD1 | TRBV6-6 | TGTGCCACTAGGGACAGGGGGTCTGGGGCCAACGTCCTGACTTTC | CATRDRGSGANVLTF
TRBJ2-1 | NA | TRBD2 | TRBV10-2 | TGCGCCAGCTCGCTAGCGGGAGGTGGCAATGAGCAGTTCTTC | CASSLAGGGNEQFF
TRBJ1-5 | NA | TRBD1 | TRBV6-5 | TGTGCCAGCAGTTACGACAGGGGGCTCGGTCAGCCCCAGCATTTT | CASSYDRGLGQPQHF
TRBJ2-7 | NA | TRBD1 | TRBV5-1 | TGCGCCAGCAGCCGCGCCGTTTTTGGACAGGCCTACGAGCAGTACTTC | CASSRAVFGQAYEQYF
TRBJ2-6 | NA | NA | TRBV7-8 | TGTGCCAGCAGCAACAAGCTGAGGACATCTGGGGCCAACGTCCTGACTTTC | CASSNKLRTSGANVLTF
TRBJ2-7 | NA | TRBD2 | TRBV7-9 | TGTGCCAGCAGCTTAGTAACTAGCGGGAGTAGCGAGCAGTACTTC | CASSLVTSGSSEQYF
TRBJ2-7 | NA | NA | TRBV28 | TGTGCCAGCAGTTTATTGGGGACACGTAGCTCCTACGAGCAGTACTTC | CASSLLGTRSSYEQYF
TRBJ1-1 | once | NA | TRBV14 | TGTGCCAGCAGCCACAGAATGAACACTGAAGCTTTCTTT | CASSHRMNTEAFF
TRBJ1-2 | NA | TRBD1 | TRBV19 | TGTGCCAGTAGGCCGACAGGGGGCTATGGCTACACCTTC | CASRPTGGYGYTF